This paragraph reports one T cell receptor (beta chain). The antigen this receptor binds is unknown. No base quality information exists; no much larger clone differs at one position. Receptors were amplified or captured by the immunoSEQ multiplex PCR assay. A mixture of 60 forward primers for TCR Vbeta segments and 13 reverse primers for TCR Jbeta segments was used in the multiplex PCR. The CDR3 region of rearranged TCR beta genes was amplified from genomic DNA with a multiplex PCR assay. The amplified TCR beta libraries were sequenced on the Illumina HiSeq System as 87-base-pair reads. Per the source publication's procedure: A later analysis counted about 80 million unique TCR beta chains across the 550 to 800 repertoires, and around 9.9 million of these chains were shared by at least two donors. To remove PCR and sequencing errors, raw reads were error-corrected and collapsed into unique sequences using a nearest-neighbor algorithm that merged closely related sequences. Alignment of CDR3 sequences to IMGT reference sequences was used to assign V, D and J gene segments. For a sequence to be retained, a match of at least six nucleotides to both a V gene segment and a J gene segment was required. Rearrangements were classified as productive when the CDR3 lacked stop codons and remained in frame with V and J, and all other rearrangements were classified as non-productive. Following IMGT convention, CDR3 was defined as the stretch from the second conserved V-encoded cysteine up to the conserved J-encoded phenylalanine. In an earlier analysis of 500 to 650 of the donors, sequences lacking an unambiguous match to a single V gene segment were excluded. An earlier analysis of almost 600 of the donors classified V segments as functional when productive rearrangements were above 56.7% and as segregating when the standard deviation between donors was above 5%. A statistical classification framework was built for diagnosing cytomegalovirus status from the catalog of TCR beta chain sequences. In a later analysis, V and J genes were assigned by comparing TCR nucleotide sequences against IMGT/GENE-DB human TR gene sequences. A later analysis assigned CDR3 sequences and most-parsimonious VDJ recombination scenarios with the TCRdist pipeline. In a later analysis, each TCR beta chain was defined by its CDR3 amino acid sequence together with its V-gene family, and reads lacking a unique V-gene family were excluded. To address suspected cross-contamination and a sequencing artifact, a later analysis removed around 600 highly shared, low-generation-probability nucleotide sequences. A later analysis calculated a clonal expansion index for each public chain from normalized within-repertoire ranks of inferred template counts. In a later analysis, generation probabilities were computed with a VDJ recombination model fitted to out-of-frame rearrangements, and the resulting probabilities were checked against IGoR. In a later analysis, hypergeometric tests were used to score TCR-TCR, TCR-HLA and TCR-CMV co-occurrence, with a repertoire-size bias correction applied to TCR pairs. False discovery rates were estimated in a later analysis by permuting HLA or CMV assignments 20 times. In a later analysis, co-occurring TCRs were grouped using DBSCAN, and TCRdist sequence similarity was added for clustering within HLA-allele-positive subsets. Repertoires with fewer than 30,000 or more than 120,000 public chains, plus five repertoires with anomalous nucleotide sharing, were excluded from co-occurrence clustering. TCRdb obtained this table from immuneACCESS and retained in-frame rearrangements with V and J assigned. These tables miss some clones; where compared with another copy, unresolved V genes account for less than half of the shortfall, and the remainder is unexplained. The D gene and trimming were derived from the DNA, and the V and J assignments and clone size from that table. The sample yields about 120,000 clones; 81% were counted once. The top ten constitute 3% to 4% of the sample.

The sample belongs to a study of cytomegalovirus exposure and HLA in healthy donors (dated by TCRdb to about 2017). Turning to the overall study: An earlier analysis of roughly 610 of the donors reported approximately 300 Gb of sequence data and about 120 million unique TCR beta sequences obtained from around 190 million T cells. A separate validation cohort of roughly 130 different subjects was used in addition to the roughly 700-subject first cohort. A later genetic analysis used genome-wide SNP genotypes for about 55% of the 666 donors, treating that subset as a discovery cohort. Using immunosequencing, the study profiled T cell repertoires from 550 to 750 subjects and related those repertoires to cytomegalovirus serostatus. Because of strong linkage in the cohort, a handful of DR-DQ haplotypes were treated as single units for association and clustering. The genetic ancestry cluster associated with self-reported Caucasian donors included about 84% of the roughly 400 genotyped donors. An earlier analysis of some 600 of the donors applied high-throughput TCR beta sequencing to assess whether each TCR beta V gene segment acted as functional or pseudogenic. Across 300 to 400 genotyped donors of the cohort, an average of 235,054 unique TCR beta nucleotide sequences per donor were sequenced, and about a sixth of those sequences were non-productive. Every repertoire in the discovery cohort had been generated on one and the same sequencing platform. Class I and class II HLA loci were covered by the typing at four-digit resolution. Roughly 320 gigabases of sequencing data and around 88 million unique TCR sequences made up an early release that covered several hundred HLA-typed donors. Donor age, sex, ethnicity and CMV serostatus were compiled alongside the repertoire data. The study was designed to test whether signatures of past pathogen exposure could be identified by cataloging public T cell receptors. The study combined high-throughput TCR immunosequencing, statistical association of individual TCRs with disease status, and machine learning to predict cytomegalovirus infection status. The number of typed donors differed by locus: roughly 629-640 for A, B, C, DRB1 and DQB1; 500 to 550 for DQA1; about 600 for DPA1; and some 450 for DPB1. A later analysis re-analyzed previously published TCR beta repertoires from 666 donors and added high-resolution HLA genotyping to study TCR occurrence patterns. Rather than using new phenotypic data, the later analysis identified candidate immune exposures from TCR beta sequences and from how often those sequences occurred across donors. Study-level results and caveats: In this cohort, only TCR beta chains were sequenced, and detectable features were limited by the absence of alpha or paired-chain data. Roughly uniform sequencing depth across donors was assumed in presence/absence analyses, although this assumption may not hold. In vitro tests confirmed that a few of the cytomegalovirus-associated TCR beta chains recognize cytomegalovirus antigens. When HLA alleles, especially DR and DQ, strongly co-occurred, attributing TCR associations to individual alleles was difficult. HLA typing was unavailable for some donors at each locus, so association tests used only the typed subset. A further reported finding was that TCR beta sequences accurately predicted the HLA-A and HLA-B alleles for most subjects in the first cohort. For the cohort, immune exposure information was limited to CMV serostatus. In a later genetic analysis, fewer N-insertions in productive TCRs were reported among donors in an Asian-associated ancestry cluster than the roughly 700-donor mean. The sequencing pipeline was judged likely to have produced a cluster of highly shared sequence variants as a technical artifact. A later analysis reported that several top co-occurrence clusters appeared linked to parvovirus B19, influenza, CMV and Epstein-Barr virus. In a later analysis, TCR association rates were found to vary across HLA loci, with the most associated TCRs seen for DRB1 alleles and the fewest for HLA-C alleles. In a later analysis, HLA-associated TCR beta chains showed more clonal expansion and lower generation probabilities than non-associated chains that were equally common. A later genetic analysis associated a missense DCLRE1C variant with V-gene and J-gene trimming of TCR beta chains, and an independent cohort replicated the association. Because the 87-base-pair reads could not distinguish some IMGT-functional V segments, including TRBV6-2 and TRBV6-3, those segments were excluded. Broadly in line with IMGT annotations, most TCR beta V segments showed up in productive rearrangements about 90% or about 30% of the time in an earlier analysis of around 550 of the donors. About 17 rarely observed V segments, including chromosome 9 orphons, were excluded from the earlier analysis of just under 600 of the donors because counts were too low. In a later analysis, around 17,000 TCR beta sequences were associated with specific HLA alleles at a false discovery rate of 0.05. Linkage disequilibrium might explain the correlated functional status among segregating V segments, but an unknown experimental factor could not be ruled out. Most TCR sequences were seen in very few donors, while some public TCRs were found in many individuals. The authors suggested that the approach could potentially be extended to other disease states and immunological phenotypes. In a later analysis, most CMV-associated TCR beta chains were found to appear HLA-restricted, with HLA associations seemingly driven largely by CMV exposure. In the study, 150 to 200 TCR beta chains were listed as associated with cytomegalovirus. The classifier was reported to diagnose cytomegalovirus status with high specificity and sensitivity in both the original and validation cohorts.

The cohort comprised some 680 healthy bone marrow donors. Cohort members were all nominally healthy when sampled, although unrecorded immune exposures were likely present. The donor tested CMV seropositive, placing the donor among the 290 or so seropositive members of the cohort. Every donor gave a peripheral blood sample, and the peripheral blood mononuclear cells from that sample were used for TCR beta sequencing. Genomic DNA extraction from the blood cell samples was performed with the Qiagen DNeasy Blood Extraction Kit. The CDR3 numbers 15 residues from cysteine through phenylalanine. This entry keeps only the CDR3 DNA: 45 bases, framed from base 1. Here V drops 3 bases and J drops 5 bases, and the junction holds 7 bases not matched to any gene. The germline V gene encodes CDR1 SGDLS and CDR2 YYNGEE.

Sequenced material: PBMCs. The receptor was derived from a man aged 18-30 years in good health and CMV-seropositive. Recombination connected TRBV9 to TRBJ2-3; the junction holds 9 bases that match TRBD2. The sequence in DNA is TGTGCCAGCAGCGCCCTTAGCGGGAGAGAAGATACGCAGTATTTT. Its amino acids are CASSALSGREDTQYF.